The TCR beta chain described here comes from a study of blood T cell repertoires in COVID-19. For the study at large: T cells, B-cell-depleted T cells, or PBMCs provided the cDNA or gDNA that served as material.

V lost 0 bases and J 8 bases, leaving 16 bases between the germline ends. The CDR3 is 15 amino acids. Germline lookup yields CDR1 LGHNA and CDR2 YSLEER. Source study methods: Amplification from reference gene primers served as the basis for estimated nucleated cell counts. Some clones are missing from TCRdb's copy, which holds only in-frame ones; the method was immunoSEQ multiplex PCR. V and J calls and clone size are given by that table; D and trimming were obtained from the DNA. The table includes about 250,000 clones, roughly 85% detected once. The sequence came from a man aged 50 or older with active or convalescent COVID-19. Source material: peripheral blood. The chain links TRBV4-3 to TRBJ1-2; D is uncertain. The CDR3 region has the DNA TGCGCCAGCAGCCAAGATGTTCGGAGGAATAACGGCTACACCTTC. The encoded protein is CASSQDVRRNNGYTF.